These T cell receptor beta chains were read from a single sample in a study of blood T cell repertoires in COVID-19. Data came from immunoSEQ multiplex PCR; TCRdb stores just in-frame clones and leaves some out. The table shows about 290,000 clones, with 89% occurring only once. What was sequenced was PBMCs or T cells enriched from blood (not recorded which). The receptors were gathered from a woman aged 40 to 50 who had recovered from COVID-19. The CDR3 runs from the conserved cysteine through the conserved F or W. D genes are given only for firm matches. The size entry is marked missing in some rows and otherwise reads once, few, many or a size class.

size: -; D: TRBD1; length: 15; V: TRBV19; J: TRBJ1-2; CDR3: CASSTTGASYYGYTF; DNA: TGTGCCAGTAGTACGACAGGGGCTAGCTACTATGGCTACACCTTC
size: -; D: -; length: 15; V: TRBV10-3; J: TRBJ2-1; CDR3: CAISVGQSSYNEQFF; DNA: TGTGCCATCAGTGTCGGACAAAGCTCCTACAATGAGCAGTTCTTC
size: -; D: -; length: 15; V: TRBV19; J: TRBJ2-2; CDR3: CASSRISANTGELFF; DNA: TGTGCCAGTAGCCGAATCAGTGCGAACACCGGGGAGCTGTTTTTT
size: once; D: -; length: 16; V: TRBV6-5; J: TRBJ2-3; CDR3: CASSSQTGLSTDTQYF; DNA: TGTGCCAGCAGTTCCCAGACTGGCCTTAGCACAGATACGCAGTATTTT
size: -; D: TRBD1; length: 16; V: TRBV2; J: TRBJ2-3; CDR3: CASSPGTGPSTDTQYF; DNA: TGTGCCAGCAGTCCCGGGACAGGGCCAAGCACAGATACGCAGTATTTT
size: -; D: -; length: 12; V: TRBV11-3; J: TRBJ2-2; CDR3: CASSEKYGELFF; DNA: TGTGCCAGCAGCGAGAAATACGGGGAGCTGTTTTTT
size: few; D: -; length: 12; V: TRBV12-5; J: TRBJ2-5; CDR3: CASGLVRETQYF; DNA: TGTGCTAGTGGTTTGGTCCGGGAGACCCAGTACTTC
size: -; D: -; length: 17; V: TRBV10-1; J: TRBJ1-1; CDR3: CASSESRSVGSDTEAFF; DNA: TGCGCCAGCAGTGAGTCGCGGTCCGTCGGATCGGACACTGAAGCTTTCTTT
size: -; D: TRBD2; length: 17; V: TRBV7-9; J: TRBJ2-1; CDR3: CASSLWLAGIGYNEQFF; DNA: TGTGCCAGCAGCTTGTGGCTAGCGGGGATCGGATACAATGAGCAGTTCTTC
size: -; D: -; length: 17; V: TRBV5-1; J: TRBJ1-6; CDR3: CASSLLAAGGGNSPLHF; DNA: TGCGCCAGCAGCCTCCTGGCGGCCGGTGGAGGGAATTCACCCCTCCACTTT
size: few; D: -; length: 15; V: TRBV18; J: TRBJ1-1; CDR3: CASSPSQAVNTEAFF; DNA: TGTGCCAGCTCACCAAGTCAAGCGGTGAACACTGAAGCTTTCTTT
size: -; D: -; length: 13; V: TRBV19; J: TRBJ1-2; CDR3: CASSPTANYGYTF; DNA: TGTGCCAGTAGTCCGACAGCTAACTATGGCTACACCTTC
size: -; D: TRBD2; length: 15; V: TRBV6-6; J: TRBJ2-7; CDR3: CASSPLAGAMNEQYF; DNA: TGTGCCAGCAGTCCCCTAGCGGGAGCAATGAACGAGCAGTACTTC
size: few; D: -; length: 15; V: TRBV19; J: TRBJ1-5; CDR3: CASSTSKGGVEPQHF; DNA: TGTGCCAGTAGTACCTCGAAGGGCGGGGTCGAGCCCCAGCATTTT
size: once; D: TRBD1; length: 15; V: TRBV24-1; J: TRBJ2-1; CDR3: CATSDSTGVGNEQFF; DNA: TGTGCCACCAGTGATAGTACAGGGGTTGGCAATGAGCAGTTCTTC